Reported below is one T cell receptor beta chain. Here immunoSEQ multiplex PCR was the method, and the copy in TCRdb shows in-frame clones only, minus some. The profile shows some 220,000 clones, around 85% of them singletons. Per the germline V gene, CDR1 is SGHTA and CDR2 is FQGNSA. CDR3 length: 14 residues. V lost 5 bases and J lost 2; bases outside the gene matches: 5. This sample stems from a study of blood T cell repertoires in COVID-19. This TCR was recovered from a woman in her 70s with COVID-19, enrolled during active disease. The sequenced sample was peripheral blood. The J gene is TRBJ2-7, the V gene TRBV7-2; 8 nucleotides align to TRBD2. CDR3 nucleotides: TGTGCCAGCAGCCCTAACGGGGGGGCCTACGAGCAGTACTTC. It yields the protein CASSPNGGAYEQYF.